Presented here are 28 T cell receptor beta chains from one specimen sequenced in a study of blood T cell repertoires in COVID-19. The repertoire was sequenced with immunoSEQ multiplex PCR; TCRdb's copy has only in-frame clones and lacks some. The sample includes 250,000 to 350,000 clones, around 82% of them seen just once. Sequences were obtained from peripheral blood. These TCRs come from a human donor with COVID-19, enrolled during active disease. The donor label of this sample is uncertain.

The chain combines TRBV6-5 with TRBJ2-7, with TRBD2 matching over 11 bases. The CDR3 spans 15 residues. CDR1 and CDR2 (germline): MNHEY, SVGAGI. After removal of 7 bases from V and 0 bases from J, the junction contained 5 bases not matched to a gene. The CDR3 sequence: CASTITSGSSYEQYF. For the CDR3, the DNA is TGTGCCAGCACCATTACTAGCGGGAGCTCCTACGAGCAGTACTTC.

This clone was seen more than once but under ten times. V usage is TRBV28 and J usage is TRBJ2-1, with 9 bases lining up with TRBD2. V lost 6 bases to trimming and J lost 3 bases; unmatched junction nucleotides: 15. CDR3 size: 18 residues. Germline assignment: CDR1 MDHEN and CDR2 SYDVKM. CDR3: CASSGTIAGAYNYNEQFF. The CDR3 DNA reads as TGTGCCAGCAGCGGGACGATAGCGGGAGCCTACAACTACAATGAGCAGTTCTTC.

This chain uses TRBV9 with TRBJ1-2; 8 bases agree with TRBD1. V was clipped by 0 bases and J by 3 bases; unmatched bases: 1. The germline gives CDR1 SGDLS, CDR2 YYNGEE. The CDR3 extends over 14 amino acids. In DNA, the CDR3 is TGTGCCAGCAGCGTAGAGGGACAGGACTATGGCTACACCTTC. This sequence encodes CASSVEGQDYGYTF.

The V and J genes are TRBV9 and TRBJ2-1, with TRBD2 matching 9 bases. This CDR3 has 15 amino acids. Germline trimming cut 0 bases from V and 5 bases from J; bases unmatched to any gene: 3. CDR1 is SGDLS and CDR2 is YYNGEE in the germline V gene. The CDR3 sequence: CASSVASGVNNEQFF. Here the CDR3 DNA reads TGTGCCAGCAGCGTAGCTAGCGGGGTGAACAATGAGCAGTTCTTC.

V usage is TRBV3-1 (or the pseudogene TRBV3-2) and J usage is TRBJ1-2, with unresolved D. With 7 bases removed from V and 7 bases from J, the gap between germline ends came to 19 bases. Germline lookup yields CDR1 LGHDT and CDR2 YNNKEL (reference sequence). This CDR3 is 14 amino acids long. DNA of the CDR3: TGTGCCAGCACCTCCCGGGGAGGGTTAGTTGGCTACACCTTC. Translated, it gives CASTSRGGLVGYTF.

The chain carries TRBV15 and TRBJ1-2, with TRBD1 identical over 9 bases. CDR1 is LNHNV, CDR2 YYDKDF, per germline (reference sequence). The CDR3 is 18 residues long. V was clipped by 0 bases and J by 8 bases; unmatched bases: 16. Written as DNA, the CDR3 is TGTGCCACCAGCAGAGATGGTGGGGACAGGGTACAATCAAGCGGCTACACCTTC. It specifies CATSRDGGDRVQSSGYTF.

The count of this clone is one. The V and J genes are TRBV28 and TRBJ2-1; 14 nucleotides match TRBD2. This CDR3 is built from 16 residues. J was trimmed by 9 bases and V by 5 bases; bases with no gene match: 9. Germline CDR1 MDHEN, CDR2 SYDVKM. CDR3: CASSTRLAGGPVEQFF. The CDR3 coding sequence is TGTGCCAGCAGTACCCGACTAGCGGGAGGGCCAGTTGAGCAGTTCTTC.

In this sample, this clone turned up a few times. The rearrangement joins TRBV7-2 to TRBJ2-1; TRBD1 matches at 7 bases. The CDR3 loop spans 15 amino acids. The junction had 8 bases not matched to a gene; V was cut back by 5 bases and J by 4 bases. Per the germline V gene, CDR1 is SGHTA and CDR2 is FQGNSA. The CDR3 reads CASSPSGTEYNEQFF. CDR3 sequence (DNA): TGTGCCAGCAGCCCCTCCGGGACAGAGTACAATGAGCAGTTCTTC.

The chain recombines TRBV6-5 with TRBJ1-2, with TRBD1 as a possible D gene (5 bases). The CDR3 is 15 residues long. In germline, CDR1 is MNHEY, CDR2 SVGAGI. V shed 6 bases and J shed 7 bases, with 21 bases lying between them. CDR3 sequence (DNA): TGTGCCAGCAGGCTATCGGGGGATCAAACTCGTGGCTACACCTTC. Encoded protein: CASRLSGDQTRGYTF.

The chain uses TRBV5-4 and TRBJ1-1; 8 bases are a match to TRBD1. From germline, CDR1 is SGHNT and CDR2 YYREEE (reference sequence). V lost 4 bases and J lost 4; bases outside the gene matches: 6. This CDR3 comprises 14 residues. This chain's CDR3 is CASSPRQGSTEAFF. The CDR3 DNA is TGTGCCAGCAGCCCGCGACAGGGGAGCACTGAAGCTTTCTTT. The whole variable domain, remainder taken from reference TRBV5-4 and TRBJ1-1, is ETGVTQSPTHLIKTRGQQVTLRCSSQSGHNTVSWYQQALGQGPQFIFQYYREEENGRGNFPPRFSGLQFPNYSSELNVNALELDDSALYLCASSPRQGSTEAFFGQGTRLTVV.

The V gene is TRBV11-3, the J gene TRBJ2-3; 7 nucleotides line up with TRBD2. V lost 3 bases and J lost 3; bases outside the gene matches: 6. Germline CDR1 reads SGHNT; CDR2 reads YENEEA. The CDR3 is 15 residues long. CDR3 nucleotides: TGTGCCAGCAGCTTCGGACTAGGGATTACAGATACGCAGTATTTT. This translates into CASSFGLGITDTQYF.

The chain links TRBV7-3 to TRBJ2-1, with 9 nucleotides matching TRBD2. The junction had 12 bases not matched to a gene; V was cut back by 1 base and J by 8 bases. In germline, CDR1 is SGHTA, CDR2 FQGTGA. The CDR3 totals 17 residues. The CDR3 sequence: CASSLNAAGGPGDEQFF. The CDR3 coding sequence is TGTGCCAGCAGCTTAAATGCTGCGGGAGGGCCAGGCGATGAGCAGTTCTTC.

V gene TRBV5-1 combines with J gene TRBJ1-4; 8 positions agree with TRBD1. CDR3 size: 16 residues. Germline CDR1 reads SGHRS; CDR2 reads YFSETQ. J lost 6 bases, V lost 0 bases, and 7 bases had no gene match. CDR3 residues: CASSLGQGRRDEKLFF. The CDR3 DNA reads TGCGCCAGCAGCTTGGGACAGGGGAGAAGAGATGAAAAACTGTTTTTT.

This clone was seen a handful of times. V and J are TRBV5-5 and TRBJ1-2, with D hard to call. There are 15 residues in the CDR3. Trimming cost V 0 bases and J 0 bases, with 9 bases left between them. Germline V CDR1 and CDR2: SGHKS, YYEKEE (reference sequence). CDR3 amino acids: CASSLDGSANYGYTF. In DNA, the CDR3 is TGTGCCAGCAGCTTGGATGGTTCAGCTAACTATGGCTACACCTTC.

The chain employs TRBV6-2 or TRBV6-3 and TRBJ2-3, with D perhaps TRBD2 (5 bases). The CDR3 is 16 residues long. Trimming pared 2 bases from V and 1 base from J, leaving 13 bases between. The germline V gene has CDR1 MNHEY and CDR2 SVGEGT. The CDR3 reads CASSYPTSLGTDTQYF. The CDR3 nucleotides read TGTGCCAGCAGTTACCCCACTAGTTTGGGCACAGATACGCAGTATTTT.

The V gene is TRBV27, the J gene TRBJ1-2, with D maybe TRBD1 (6 bases). CDR1 is MNHEY and CDR2 is SMNVEV in the germline V gene (reference sequence). This CDR3 comprises 19 residues. Trimming cost V 4 bases and J 0 bases, with 24 bases left between them. The CDR3 reads CASSSQRGTSGLANYGYTF. The CDR3 DNA reads TGTGCCAGCAGTTCCCAAAGAGGGACAAGCGGCCTGGCTAACTATGGCTACACCTTC.

The genes are TRBV28 and TRBJ1-4, with unresolved D. Trimming pared 9 bases from V and 7 bases from J, leaving 9 bases between. CDR3 size: 11 residues. The germline V gene has CDR1 MDHEN and CDR2 SYDVKM. The chain's CDR3 is CASREGEKLFF. The CDR3 region has the DNA TGTGCCAGTCGCGAGGGTGAAAAACTGTTTTTT.

The V and J genes are TRBV6-5 and TRBJ2-1; 8 bases agree with TRBD2. The V segment lost 2 bases and the J segment 10 bases; nucleotides outside the gene matches: 13. CDR1 and CDR2 (germline): MNHEY, SVGAGI. This CDR3 has 16 residues. Here the CDR3 reads CASSYDGSGKGGEQFF. CDR3 bases: TGTGCCAGCAGTTACGATGGTAGCGGGAAGGGGGGAGAGCAGTTCTTC.

The chain employs TRBV24-1 and TRBJ2-5; D possibly corresponds to TRBD1 (5 bases). Per germline, CDR1 KGHDR and CDR2 SFDVKD. V was clipped by 3 bases and J by 4 bases, with 17 bases between them. There are 16 residues in the CDR3. The CDR3 protein is CATSDPMDPRGETQYF. Here the CDR3 DNA reads TGTGCCACCAGTGATCCCATGGATCCTAGGGGAGAGACCCAGTACTTC.

V usage is TRBV5-4 and J usage is TRBJ1-5, with TRBD1 matching over 9 bases. The CDR3 contains 15 residues. V trimming: 2 bases; J trimming: 3 bases; junction bases outside the gene matches: 3. The germline gives CDR1 SGHNT, CDR2 YYREEE (reference sequence). The CDR3 here is CASSFYRGPNQPQHF. Here the CDR3 DNA reads TGTGCCAGCAGCTTCTACAGGGGGCCCAATCAGCCCCAGCATTTT.

The chain couples TRBV14 to TRBJ1-1; perhaps TRBD1 as D (5 bases). Germline V gene lookup returns CDR1 SGHDN and CDR2 FVKESK. V was cut by 9 bases and J by 4 bases, with 24 bases left in between. The length of the CDR3 is 16 residues. CDR3 nucleotides: TGTGCCAGTACGGTGTGGGGCGGTATGATGGGCACTGAAGCTTTCTTT. It encodes CASTVWGGMMGTEAFF.

The CDR3 DNA follows: TGTGCCAGTAGGAACGGAGGATACCAAGAGACCCAGTACTTC. Protein sequence: CASRNGGYQETQYF. This sequence joins TRBV19 and TRBJ2-5; a weak D match, TRBD2 (5 bases). Trimming took 6 bases from V and 0 from J, leaving 11 bases between them. This CDR3 contains 14 residues. Per germline, CDR1 LNHDA and CDR2 SQIVND (reference sequence).

The chain combines TRBV12-3 or TRBV12-4 with TRBJ1-2, with no clear D. The CDR3 loop spans 11 amino acids. The ends were cut back, 7 bases at V and 0 bases at J, with 3 bases in the middle. The CDR3 DNA reads TGTGCCAGCACGGCTAACTATGGCTACACCTTC. This codes for CASTANYGYTF.

The chain uses TRBV19 and TRBJ2-1; 11 positions match TRBD2. CDR1 and CDR2 from the germline V gene are LNHDA and SQIVND (reference sequence). There are 15 residues in the CDR3. The V gene end was trimmed by 3 bases and the J gene end by 8 bases; junction bases not matched to a gene: 6. The CDR3 loop reads CASSILLAGVDEQFF. CDR3 DNA: TGTGCCAGTAGTATCCTACTAGCGGGAGTGGATGAGCAGTTCTTC.

The chain employs TRBV4-3 and TRBJ2-7; 14 bases are a match to TRBD2. The CDR3 is 17 residues long. Looked up from germline, CDR1 is LGHNA and CDR2 is YSLEER. The J segment lost 7 bases and the V segment lost 3 bases, leaving 11 bases of the junction unmatched. The CDR3 DNA is TGCGCCAGCAGCCAGGCCGGGACTAGCGGGAGATTGAGGGAGCAGTACTTC. Amino acids: CASSQAGTSGRLREQYF.

This clone was picked up a small number of times. This chain joins TRBV28 and TRBJ2-7; no clear D. This CDR3 is built from 14 residues. Looked up from germline, CDR1 is MDHEN and CDR2 is SYDVKM. V was pared by 6 bases and J by 9 bases, with 21 bases between. Here the CDR3 DNA reads TGTGCCAGCAGGCCCCTCGGGTCCCCTCCGGGGCAGTACTTC. Its protein is CASRPLGSPPGQYF. Full variable domain (missing parts from reference TRBV28 and TRBJ2-7): DVKVTQSSRYLVKRTGEKVFLECVQDMDHENMFWYRQDPGLGLRLIYFSYDVKMKEKGDIPEGYSVSREKKERFSLILESASTNQTSMYLCASRPLGSPPGQYFGPGTRLTVT.

The rearrangement uses TRBV5-4 and TRBJ1-4; 10 nucleotides agree with TRBD1. The V and J ends lost 2 bases and 10 bases, in that order; junction bases with no gene match: 8. The V gene's germline CDR1 is SGHNT and CDR2 YYREEE (reference sequence). This CDR3 is 15 amino acids long. CDR3 sequence: CASSLGGTGVGKLFF. CDR3 DNA sequence: TGTGCCAGCAGCTTAGGCGGGACAGGGGTCGGAAAACTGTTTTTT.

The J gene is TRBJ1-2, the V gene TRBV28; no definite D call. CDR3 length: 14 residues. V was clipped by 4 bases and J by 5 bases, with 14 bases between them. CDR1 is MDHEN, CDR2 SYDVKM, per germline. DNA for the CDR3: TGTGCCAGCAGTTCGCCCCCCGGGTTTTATGGCTACACCTTC. Protein: CASSSPPGFYGYTF.